The present T cell receptor (beta chain) was sequenced within a study of blood T cell repertoires in COVID-19. Study at large: From the United States, Italy and Spain came samples of acute and convalescent COVID-19. Nucleic acid was either cDNA or gDNA, and it came from T cells, B-cell-depleted T cells, or PBMCs.

V dropped 3 bases and J dropped 0; count of bases not matched to a gene: 12. The V gene's germline CDR1 is SGHTS and CDR2 YDEGEE. The CDR3 totals 20 residues. Per the original data handling: From reference gene primer amplification, estimates of nucleated cell counts were derived. Data came from immunoSEQ multiplex PCR; TCRdb stores just in-frame clones and leaves some out. V and J calls plus clone size are reproduced from that table; the DNA served to infer D and trimming. The sample records a few hundred thousand clones, approximately 87% being singletons. The sequence was obtained from a woman in her 50s with acute or convalescent COVID-19. The chain carries TRBV5-8 and TRBJ2-1, with TRBD2 matching over 13 bases. The sample was peripheral blood. The CDR3 loop is CASSSRTSGRAWSSYNEQFF. The DNA of the CDR3 is TGTGCCAGCAGCTCTCGTACTAGCGGGAGGGCCTGGAGCTCCTACAATGAGCAGTTCTTC. Looking up the rest from reference TRBV5-8 and TRBJ2-1 gives the full variable domain: EAGVTQSPTHLIKTRGQQATLRCSPISGHTSVYWYQQALGLGLQFLLWYDEGEERNRGNFPPRFSGRQFPNYSSELNVNALELEDSALYLCASSSRTSGRAWSSYNEQFFGPGTRLTVL.